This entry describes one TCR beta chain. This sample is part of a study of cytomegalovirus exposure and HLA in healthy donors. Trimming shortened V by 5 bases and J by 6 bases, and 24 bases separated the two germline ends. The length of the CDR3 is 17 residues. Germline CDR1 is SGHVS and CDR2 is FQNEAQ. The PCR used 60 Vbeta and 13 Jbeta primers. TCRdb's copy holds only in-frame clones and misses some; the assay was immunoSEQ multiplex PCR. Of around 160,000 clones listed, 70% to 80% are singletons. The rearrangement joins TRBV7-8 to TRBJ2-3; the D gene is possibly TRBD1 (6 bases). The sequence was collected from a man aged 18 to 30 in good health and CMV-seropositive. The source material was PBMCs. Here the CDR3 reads CASSTRGQGLHLDTQYF. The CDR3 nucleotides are TGTGCCAGCAGCACACGAGGGCAGGGGCTCCACCTGGATACGCAGTATTTT.